This entry describes one TCR beta chain. The data were obtained in a study of blood T cell repertoires in COVID-19. Study-level background: Material from acute and convalescent COVID-19 was sourced from the United States, Italy and Spain.

Sequencing used immunoSEQ multiplex PCR; TCRdb keeps in-frame clones, though not all of them. Among more than 95,000 clones, approximately 87% were seen once, and the ten largest hold approximately 8%. Input material: peripheral blood. This TCR derives from a man aged 70-80 years who had recovered from COVID-19.

CDR3: CASSSSGRGSNEQFF. The CDR3 DNA reads TGTGCCAGCAGTTCAAGCGGGAGGGGTTCAAATGAGCAGTTCTTC. J is TRBJ2-1 and V is TRBV2; 10 bases line up with TRBD2. CDR1 and CDR2 (germline): SNHLY, FYNNEI. V lost 5 bases and J lost 7; bases outside the gene matches: 8. The CDR3 runs 15 residues.